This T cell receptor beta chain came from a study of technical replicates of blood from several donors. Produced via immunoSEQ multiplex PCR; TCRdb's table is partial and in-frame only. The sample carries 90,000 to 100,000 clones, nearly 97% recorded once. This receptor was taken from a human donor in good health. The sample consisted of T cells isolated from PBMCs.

CDR3 sequence reads: CASRTSGSYEQYF. CDR3 DNA sequence: TGTGCCAGCAGGACTAGCGGCTCCTACGAGCAGTACTTC. This chain joins TRBV13 and TRBJ2-7, with 9 bases fitting TRBD2. From germline, CDR1 is PRHDT and CDR2 FYEKMQ (reference sequence). V lost 6 bases and J lost 0; bases outside the gene matches: 0. CDR3 size: 13 residues.